The 13 T cell receptor beta chains below come from one sample, sequenced in a study of blood T cell repertoires in COVID-19. This table comes from immunoSEQ multiplex PCR, and its TCRdb copy is limited to in-frame clones, with some not included. The repertoire has nearly 250,000 clones, about 82% of them found once; the top ten carry approximately 6%. The specimen sequenced was peripheral blood. The source of these receptors is a woman older than 75 with COVID-19, enrolled during active disease.

The rearrangement uses TRBV6-1 and TRBJ1-4, with D uncertain. Germline V gives CDR1 MNHNS, CDR2 SASEGT. The CDR3 consists of 14 residues. Trimming removed 8 bases from V and 0 bases from J, with 10 bases in between. In DNA form, the CDR3 reads TGTGCCAGCGGAGGTCCTGCAACTAATGAAAAACTGTTTTTT. Its translation: CASGGPATNEKLFF.

This clone was seen a handful of times. The CDR3 ends on some other residue instead of the conserved phenylalanine or tryptophan, so this is likely a read error. No DNA is shown, since the ends of the CDR3 on it are uncertain; the CDR3 is the one TCRdb lists. The chain combines TRBV29-1 with TRBJ2-7; the table's TRBD1 call for D was not verified on the DNA. The germline CDR1 and CDR2 sequences are SQVTM and ANQGSEA. 11 amino acids form the CDR3, both terminal residues included. The CDR3 loop is CSVEHGKGRSI.

The V gene is TRBV5-1, the J gene TRBJ1-1, with D maybe TRBD1 (6 bases). Germline V gene lookup returns CDR1 SGHRS and CDR2 YFSETQ. V was shortened by 0 bases and J by 7 bases, with 16 bases between the two germline ends. This CDR3 is built from 15 residues. The CDR3 DNA reads as TGCGCCAGCAGCTTGGCTAACACAGGGCGTAGTGAAGCTTTCTTT. Protein product: CASSLANTGRSEAFF.

This clone was seen a few times. The chain combines TRBV3-1 (or the pseudogene TRBV3-2) with TRBJ1-5; 8 bases agree with TRBD1. V shed 3 bases and J 4 bases; nucleotides not matched to a gene: 5. Germline V lookup: CDR1 LGHDT, CDR2 YNNKEL (reference sequence). The CDR3 contains 15 residues. CDR3 in DNA: TGTGCCAGCAGCCAGACAGGGGTTGGAAATCAGCCCCAGCATTTT. As protein: CASSQTGVGNQPQHF.

The chain recombines TRBV9 with TRBJ2-3; 10 bases agree with TRBD2. Germline CDR1 SGDLS, CDR2 YYNGEE. The CDR3 extends over 16 amino acids. V was pared by 0 bases and J by 2 bases, with 3 bases of the junction left unmatched. CDR3 region: CASSVVSGGTTDTQYF. The CDR3 DNA reads as TGTGCCAGCAGCGTAGTTAGCGGGGGGACCACAGATACGCAGTATTTT.

J is TRBJ1-6 and V is TRBV5-1, with D tentatively TRBD1 (5 bases). Germline values: CDR1 SGHRS, CDR2 YFSETQ. V was shortened by 1 base and J by 7 bases, with 27 bases between the two germline ends. The CDR3 loop spans 20 amino acids. The CDR3 DNA is TGCGCCAGCAGCTTGCGAGGCCGCGCGGCGGGGGACGTCTGGAATTCACCCCTCCACTTT. Translating it yields CASSLRGRAAGDVWNSPLHF.

This sequence joins TRBV28 and TRBJ2-3; 11 bases are shared with TRBD1. The V gene's germline CDR1 is MDHEN and CDR2 SYDVKM. CDR3 length equals 17 residues. V shed 3 bases and J 3 bases; nucleotides not matched to a gene: 8. Here the CDR3 reads CASSFGDRGRRTDTQYF. In nucleotides, the CDR3 is TGTGCCAGCAGTTTCGGGGACAGGGGGAGACGGACAGATACGCAGTATTTT.

This chain links TRBV3-1 (or the pseudogene TRBV3-2) with TRBJ1-2; D may be TRBD1 (5 bases). Germline V CDR1 and CDR2: LGHDT, YNNKEL (reference sequence). CDR3 size: 17 residues. V lost 4 bases and J lost 3, with 21 bases in between. This CDR3 is CASSLAKDSYAHYGYTF. DNA of the CDR3: TGTGCCAGCAGCCTTGCCAAAGACAGTTATGCTCACTATGGCTACACCTTC.

This sequence joins TRBV7-2 and TRBJ2-5; D is perhaps TRBD1 (5 bases). Germline CDR1 is SGHTA and CDR2 is FQGNSA. V gave up 0 bases and J gave up 1 base, with 12 bases separating them. There are 16 residues in the CDR3. The CDR3 region is CASSLAGARPQETQYF. DNA for the CDR3: TGTGCCAGCAGCTTAGCAGGGGCGAGGCCCCAAGAGACCCAGTACTTC.

V is TRBV5-1 and J is TRBJ2-1, with 8 bases identical to TRBD2. The CDR3 has 16 residues. Germline trimming cut 4 bases from V and 5 bases from J; bases unmatched to any gene: 11. CDR1 SGHRS and CDR2 YFSETQ come from the germline V gene. The CDR3 DNA is TGCGCCAGCAGCCCATTCGCAGCGGGGGCAAACAATGAGCAGTTCTTC. It encodes CASSPFAAGANNEQFF.

The chain recombines TRBV30 with TRBJ1-5, with D perhaps matching TRBD1 (5 bases). The CDR3 is made up of 14 amino acids. In germline, CDR1 is GTSNPN, CDR2 SVGIG (reference sequence). V lost 1 base, J lost 4 bases, and 11 bases lay in between. In DNA form, the CDR3 reads TGTGCCTGGAGTGGTCAGGGAAATAATCAGCCCCAGCATTTT. Translation gives CAWSGQGNNQPQHF. Variable domain in full (rest from reference TRBV30 and TRBJ1-5): SQTIHQWPATLVQPVGSPLSLECTVEGTSNPNLYWYRQAAGRGLQLLFYSVGIGQISSEVPQNLSASRPQDRQFILSSKKLLLSDSGFYLCAWSGQGNNQPQHFGDGTRLSIL.

The rearrangement uses TRBV28 and TRBJ1-3; 8 positions match TRBD1. The CDR3 sequence is 17 residues long. Germline CDR1 MDHEN, CDR2 SYDVKM. V was clipped by 1 base and J by 4 bases; unmatched bases: 9. The CDR3 reads CASSLSVDRAPGNTIYF. The CDR3 region has the DNA TGTGCCAGCAGTTTATCGGTGGACAGGGCCCCCGGAAACACCATATATTTT. Variable domain in full (rest from reference TRBV28 and TRBJ1-3): DVKVTQSSRYLVKRTGEKVFLECVQDMDHENMFWYRQDPGLGLRLIYFSYDVKMKEKGDIPEGYSVSREKKERFSLILESASTNQTSMYLCASSLSVDRAPGNTIYFGEGSWLTVV.

The CDR3 loop is CASTLGTGGLPTGELFF. CDR3 bases: TGTGCCAGCACCTTAGGGACAGGGGGCCTCCCCACCGGGGAGCTGTTTTTT. The rearrangement links TRBV5-5 to TRBJ2-2; 12 nucleotides agree with TRBD1. This CDR3 has 17 residues. Germline trimming cut 6 bases from V and 4 bases from J; bases unmatched to any gene: 10. Germline CDR1 and CDR2: SGHKS and YYEKEE (reference sequence).